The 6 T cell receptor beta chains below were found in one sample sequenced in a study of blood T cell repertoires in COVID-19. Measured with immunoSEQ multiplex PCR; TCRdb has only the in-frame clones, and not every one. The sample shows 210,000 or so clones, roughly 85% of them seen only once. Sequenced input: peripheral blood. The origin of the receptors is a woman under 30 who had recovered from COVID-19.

This CDR3 is CASTPGSYNEQFF. The CDR3, as DNA: TGTGCCAGCACCCCCGGGAGTTACAATGAGCAGTTCTTC. The chain recombines TRBV11-2 with TRBJ2-1, with D possibly matching TRBD2 (6 bases). The germline V gene has CDR1 SGHAT and CDR2 FQNNGV. The CDR3 is made up of 13 amino acids. V lost 7 bases, J lost 4 bases, and 11 bases lay in between.

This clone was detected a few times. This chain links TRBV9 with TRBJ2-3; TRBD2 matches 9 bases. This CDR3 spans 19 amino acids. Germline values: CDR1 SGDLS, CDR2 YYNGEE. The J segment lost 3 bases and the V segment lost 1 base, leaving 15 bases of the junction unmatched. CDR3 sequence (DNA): TGTGCCAGCAGCGTAACACCACCGGGCGGGAGGGGTCGTACAGATACGCAGTATTTT. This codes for CASSVTPPGGRGRTDTQYF.

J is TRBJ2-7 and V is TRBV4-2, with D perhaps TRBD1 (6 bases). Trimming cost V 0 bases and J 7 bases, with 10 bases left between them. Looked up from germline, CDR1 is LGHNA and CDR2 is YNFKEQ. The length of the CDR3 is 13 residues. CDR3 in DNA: TGTGCCAGCAGCCAAGATTTTGGGACAGAGCAGTACTTC. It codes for CASSQDFGTEQYF.

The CDR3 protein is CASGTSGGLNEQFF. The CDR3 coding sequence is TGTGCCAGTGGGACTAGCGGGGGACTGAATGAGCAGTTCTTC. The J gene is TRBJ2-1, the V gene TRBV19; 14 nucleotides line up with TRBD2. J lost 7 bases, V lost 8 bases, and 4 bases had no gene match. CDR1 LNHDA and CDR2 SQIVND come from the germline V gene (reference sequence). The CDR3 spans 14 residues.

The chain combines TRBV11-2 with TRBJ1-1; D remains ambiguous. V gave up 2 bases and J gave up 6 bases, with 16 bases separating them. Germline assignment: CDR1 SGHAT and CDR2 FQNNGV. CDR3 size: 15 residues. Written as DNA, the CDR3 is TGTGCCAGCAGCTTAAACGGGTTTATCCTGGCTGAAGCTTTCTTT. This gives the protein CASSLNGFILAEAFF. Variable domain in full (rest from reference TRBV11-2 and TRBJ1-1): EAGVAQSPRYKIIEKRQSVAFWCNPISGHATLYWYQQILGQGPKLLIQFQNNGVVDDSQLPKDRFSAERLKGVDSTLKIQPAKLEDSAVYLCASSLNGFILAEAFFGQGTRLTVV.

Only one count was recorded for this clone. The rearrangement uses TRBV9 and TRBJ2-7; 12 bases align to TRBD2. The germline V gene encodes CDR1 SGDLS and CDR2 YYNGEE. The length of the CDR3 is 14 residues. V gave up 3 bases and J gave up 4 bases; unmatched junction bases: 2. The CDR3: CASSGLAGAYEQYF. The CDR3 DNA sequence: TGTGCCAGCAGCGGACTAGCGGGGGCTTACGAGCAGTACTTC.